This T cell receptor beta chain was retrieved from a study of blood T cell repertoires in COVID-19. Germline V CDR1 and CDR2: WNHNN, SYGVQD (reference sequence). The CDR3 has 15 residues. V was shortened by 2 bases and J by 5 bases, with 12 bases between the two germline ends. Sequencing used immunoSEQ multiplex PCR; TCRdb keeps in-frame clones, though not all of them. The sample records around 250,000 clones, around 80% being singletons. The chain couples TRBV10-1 to TRBJ2-2; the D gene is possibly TRBD2 (5 bases). The TCR originated in a man older than 75 with acute or convalescent COVID-19. Specimen: peripheral blood. The CDR3 DNA reads as TGCGCCAGCAGTGAGGCGGGTGTTGGGACCGGGGAGCTGTTTTTT. This encodes CASSEAGVGTGELFF.